The present TCR beta chain was sequenced within a study of blood T cell repertoires in COVID-19. Study background: Samples taken during acute and convalescent COVID-19 were collected in the United States, Italy and Spain. In each case, the material was cDNA or gDNA derived from T cells, B-cell-depleted T cells, or PBMCs.

This CDR3 has 15 residues. V was clipped by 2 bases and J by 0 bases; unmatched bases: 3. The germline V gene has CDR1 MGHRA and CDR2 YSYEKL. As processed by the authors: Amplification with reference gene primers provided the estimates of nucleated cell counts. Sequencing used immunoSEQ multiplex PCR; TCRdb keeps in-frame clones, though not all of them. The D gene and trimming were derived from the DNA, and the V and J assignments and clone size from that table. The data contain a few hundred thousand clones, 75% to 90% of them seen just once; the ten biggest clones take up around 2.1%. The sequenced sample consisted of peripheral blood. The chain is built from TRBV4-1 and TRBJ1-2, with 7 bases aligning to TRBD1. This clonotype was obtained from a man aged 45-65 years with acute or convalescent COVID-19. CDR3 protein: CASSQPDRANYGYTF. The CDR3 region has the DNA TGCGCCAGCAGCCAACCCGACAGGGCTAACTATGGCTACACCTTC.